This passage covers 5 T cell receptor beta chains from one sample sequenced in a study of blood T cells in healthy people across ages. Combining a sample-barcoded 5' primer with a J-beta primer mix, a second PCR ran for roughly 6 to 12 cycles. TCRdb re-analysed the 5' RACE reads in MiXCR, keeping a single row per CDR3 protein. The table includes about 800,000 distinct CDR3 sequences, roughly 25% detected once. Separately, the same data were catalogued under a study of T cells of mothers and their children.

Sequenced: blood. The receptors stem from a boy younger than 18 in good health.

The chain joins TRBV9 to TRBJ1-2; the match to TRBD1 covers 9 bases. The ends lost 3 bases at V and 4 bases at J; junction bases unmatched: 10. The CDR3 runs 16 residues. The germline gives CDR1 SGDLS, CDR2 YYNGEE. CDR3 nucleotide sequence: TGTGCCAGCAGCGCCTTCCCGGGACAGGGATCCTATGGCTACACCTTC. Amino acid sequence: CASSAFPGQGSYGYTF.

This chain connects TRBV12-3 or TRBV12-4 to TRBJ1-5; perhaps TRBD1 as D (5 bases). This CDR3 region has 15 residues. V was cut by 2 bases and J by 10 bases, with 18 bases left in between. DNA for the CDR3: TGTGCCAGCAGTTTATCTTTTGGTGGGGGGAGCCCCCAGCATTTT. It yields the protein CASSLSFGGGSPQHF.

The chain employs TRBV28 and TRBJ2-5; TRBD2 is a possible D gene (5 bases). Trimming left V 5 bases short and J 2 bases short, with 18 bases between. The germline CDR1 and CDR2 sequences are MDHEN and SYDVKM. The CDR3 totals 16 residues. CDR3: CASSNIEGSEQETQYF. DNA of the CDR3: TGTGCCAGCAGTAACATCGAAGGGAGCGAACAAGAGACCCAGTACTTC.

This clonotype was seen a handful of times. The rearrangement links TRBV6-1 to TRBJ2-5; 7 bases are shared with TRBD1. The end of the DNA fits TRBJ2-7 better, so the J call may be wrong. The CDR3 extends over 13 amino acids. Germline V CDR1 and CDR2: MNHNS, SASEGT. DNA for the CDR3: TGTGCCAGCAACTCCAGGGGGAGATACGAGCAGTACTTC. Encoded protein: CASNSRGRYEQYF.

This clonotype was counted a few times. The rearrangement uses TRBV10-3 and TRBJ2-7; D gene ambiguous. The CDR3 runs to 14 residues. With 6 bases removed from V and 0 bases from J, the gap between germline ends came to 12 bases. The germline gives CDR1 ENHRY, CDR2 SYGVKD. The DNA of the CDR3 is TGTGCCATCAGGCCAGCTCTGAGCTCCTACGAGCAGTACTTC. It is translated as CAIRPALSSYEQYF.